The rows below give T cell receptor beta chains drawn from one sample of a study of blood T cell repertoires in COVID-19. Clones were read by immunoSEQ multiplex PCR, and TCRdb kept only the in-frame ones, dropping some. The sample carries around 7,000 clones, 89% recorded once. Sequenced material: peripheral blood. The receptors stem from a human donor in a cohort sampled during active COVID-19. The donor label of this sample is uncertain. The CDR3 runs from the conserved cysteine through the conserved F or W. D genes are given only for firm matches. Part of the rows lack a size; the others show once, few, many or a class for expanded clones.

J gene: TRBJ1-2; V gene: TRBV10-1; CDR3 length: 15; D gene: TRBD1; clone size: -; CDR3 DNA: TGCGCCAGCAGTGCAGGGGGTACTTCGATCTATGGCTACACCTTC; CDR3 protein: CASSAGGTSIYGYTF
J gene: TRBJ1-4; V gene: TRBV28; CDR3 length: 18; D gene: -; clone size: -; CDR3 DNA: TGTGCCAGCAGCCCCGCGGGCAACCTCGGTGCAACTAATGAAAAACTGTTTTTT; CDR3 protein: CASSPAGNLGATNEKLFF
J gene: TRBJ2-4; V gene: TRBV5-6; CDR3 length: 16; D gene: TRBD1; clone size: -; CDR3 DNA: TGTGCCAGCAGCTTAGGGCCCTGGGACAGCAAAAACATTCAGTACTTC; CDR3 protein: CASSLGPWDSKNIQYF
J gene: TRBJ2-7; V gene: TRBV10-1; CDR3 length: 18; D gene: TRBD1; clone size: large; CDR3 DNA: TGCGCCAGCAGTGAGTCAAAGTGGGGACAGGGGTATATGTACGAGCAGTACTTC; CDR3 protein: CASSESKWGQGYMYEQYF
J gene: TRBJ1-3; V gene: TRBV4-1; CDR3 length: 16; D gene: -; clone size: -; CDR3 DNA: TGCGCCAGCAGCCGATCCGGGGTAGTCCGAGACAACACCATATATTTT; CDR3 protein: CASSRSGVVRDNTIYF
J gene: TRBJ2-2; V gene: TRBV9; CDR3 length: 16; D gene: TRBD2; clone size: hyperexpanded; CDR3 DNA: TGTGCCAGCAGCAAGCGGGGGGCCCACGTGGCCGGGGAGCTGTTTTTT; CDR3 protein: CASSKRGAHVAGELFF
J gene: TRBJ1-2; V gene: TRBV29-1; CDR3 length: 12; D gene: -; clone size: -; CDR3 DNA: TGCAGCGTTGGTGCGGGTCCCTATGGCTACACCTTC; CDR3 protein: CSVGAGPYGYTF
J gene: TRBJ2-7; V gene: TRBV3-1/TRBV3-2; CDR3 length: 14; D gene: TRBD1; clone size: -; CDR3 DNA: TGTGCCAGCAGCCAGATGGGCACAGGGGGGTTCACGTACTTC; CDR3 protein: CASSQMGTGGFTYF
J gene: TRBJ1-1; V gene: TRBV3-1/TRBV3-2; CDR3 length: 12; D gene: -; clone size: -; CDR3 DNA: TGTGCCAGCAGCCAAGGGGGGCGCGCAGCTTTCTTT; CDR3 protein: CASSQGGRAAFF
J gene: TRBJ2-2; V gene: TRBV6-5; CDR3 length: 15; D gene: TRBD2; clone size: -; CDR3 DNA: TGTGCCAGCAGCTACGGACTAGCGGGGCCGGGGTGGCTGTTTTTT; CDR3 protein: CASSYGLAGPGWLFF
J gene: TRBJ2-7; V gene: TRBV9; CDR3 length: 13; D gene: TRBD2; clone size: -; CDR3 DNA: TGTGCCAGCAGCGAGCCCGGGAGGGCCGAGCAGTACTTC; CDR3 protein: CASSEPGRAEQYF
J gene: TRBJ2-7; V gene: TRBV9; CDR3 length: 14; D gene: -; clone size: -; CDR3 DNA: TGTGCCAGCAGCGGAGGCAAGACAGTGGCCGAGCAGTACTTC; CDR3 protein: CASSGGKTVAEQYF
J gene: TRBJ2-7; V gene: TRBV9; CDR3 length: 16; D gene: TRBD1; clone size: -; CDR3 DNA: TGTGCCAGCAGCCCCAACCCCGGGACAGGGCCCTACGAGCAGTACTTC; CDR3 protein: CASSPNPGTGPYEQYF
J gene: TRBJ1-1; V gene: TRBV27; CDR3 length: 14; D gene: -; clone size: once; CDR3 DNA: TGTGCCAGCATATCGTTTAGGGGCGGCACTGAAGCTTTCTTT; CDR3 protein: CASISFRGGTEAFF
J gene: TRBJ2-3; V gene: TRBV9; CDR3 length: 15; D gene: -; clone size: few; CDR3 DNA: TGTGCCAGCAGCGTAGGACAGCTTTTCACAGATACGCAGTATTTT; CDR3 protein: CASSVGQLFTDTQYF
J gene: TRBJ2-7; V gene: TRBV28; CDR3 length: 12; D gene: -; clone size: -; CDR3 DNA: TGTGCCAGCAGCCGGCAGGTATACGAGCAGTACTTC; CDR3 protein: CASSRQVYEQYF
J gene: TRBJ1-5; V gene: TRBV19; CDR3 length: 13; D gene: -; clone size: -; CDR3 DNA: TGTGCCAGCAACCAGGGTAGCAATCAGCCCCAGCATTTT; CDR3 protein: CASNQGSNQPQHF
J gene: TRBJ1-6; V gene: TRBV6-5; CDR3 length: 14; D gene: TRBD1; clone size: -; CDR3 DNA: TGTGCCAGCAGCAGCGGACAGGAGAATTCACCCCTCCACTTT; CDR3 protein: CASSSGQENSPLHF
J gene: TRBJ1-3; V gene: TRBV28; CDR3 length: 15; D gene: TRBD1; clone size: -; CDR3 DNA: TGTGCCAGCAGTTTACGGGACAGGGTAAAAAACACCATATATTTT; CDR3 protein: CASSLRDRVKNTIYF
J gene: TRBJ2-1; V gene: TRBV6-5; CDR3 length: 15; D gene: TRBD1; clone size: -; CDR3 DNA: TGTGCCAGCAGTTACGGTCAGGGGGCTCTTAATGAGCAGTTCTTC; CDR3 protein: CASSYGQGALNEQFF